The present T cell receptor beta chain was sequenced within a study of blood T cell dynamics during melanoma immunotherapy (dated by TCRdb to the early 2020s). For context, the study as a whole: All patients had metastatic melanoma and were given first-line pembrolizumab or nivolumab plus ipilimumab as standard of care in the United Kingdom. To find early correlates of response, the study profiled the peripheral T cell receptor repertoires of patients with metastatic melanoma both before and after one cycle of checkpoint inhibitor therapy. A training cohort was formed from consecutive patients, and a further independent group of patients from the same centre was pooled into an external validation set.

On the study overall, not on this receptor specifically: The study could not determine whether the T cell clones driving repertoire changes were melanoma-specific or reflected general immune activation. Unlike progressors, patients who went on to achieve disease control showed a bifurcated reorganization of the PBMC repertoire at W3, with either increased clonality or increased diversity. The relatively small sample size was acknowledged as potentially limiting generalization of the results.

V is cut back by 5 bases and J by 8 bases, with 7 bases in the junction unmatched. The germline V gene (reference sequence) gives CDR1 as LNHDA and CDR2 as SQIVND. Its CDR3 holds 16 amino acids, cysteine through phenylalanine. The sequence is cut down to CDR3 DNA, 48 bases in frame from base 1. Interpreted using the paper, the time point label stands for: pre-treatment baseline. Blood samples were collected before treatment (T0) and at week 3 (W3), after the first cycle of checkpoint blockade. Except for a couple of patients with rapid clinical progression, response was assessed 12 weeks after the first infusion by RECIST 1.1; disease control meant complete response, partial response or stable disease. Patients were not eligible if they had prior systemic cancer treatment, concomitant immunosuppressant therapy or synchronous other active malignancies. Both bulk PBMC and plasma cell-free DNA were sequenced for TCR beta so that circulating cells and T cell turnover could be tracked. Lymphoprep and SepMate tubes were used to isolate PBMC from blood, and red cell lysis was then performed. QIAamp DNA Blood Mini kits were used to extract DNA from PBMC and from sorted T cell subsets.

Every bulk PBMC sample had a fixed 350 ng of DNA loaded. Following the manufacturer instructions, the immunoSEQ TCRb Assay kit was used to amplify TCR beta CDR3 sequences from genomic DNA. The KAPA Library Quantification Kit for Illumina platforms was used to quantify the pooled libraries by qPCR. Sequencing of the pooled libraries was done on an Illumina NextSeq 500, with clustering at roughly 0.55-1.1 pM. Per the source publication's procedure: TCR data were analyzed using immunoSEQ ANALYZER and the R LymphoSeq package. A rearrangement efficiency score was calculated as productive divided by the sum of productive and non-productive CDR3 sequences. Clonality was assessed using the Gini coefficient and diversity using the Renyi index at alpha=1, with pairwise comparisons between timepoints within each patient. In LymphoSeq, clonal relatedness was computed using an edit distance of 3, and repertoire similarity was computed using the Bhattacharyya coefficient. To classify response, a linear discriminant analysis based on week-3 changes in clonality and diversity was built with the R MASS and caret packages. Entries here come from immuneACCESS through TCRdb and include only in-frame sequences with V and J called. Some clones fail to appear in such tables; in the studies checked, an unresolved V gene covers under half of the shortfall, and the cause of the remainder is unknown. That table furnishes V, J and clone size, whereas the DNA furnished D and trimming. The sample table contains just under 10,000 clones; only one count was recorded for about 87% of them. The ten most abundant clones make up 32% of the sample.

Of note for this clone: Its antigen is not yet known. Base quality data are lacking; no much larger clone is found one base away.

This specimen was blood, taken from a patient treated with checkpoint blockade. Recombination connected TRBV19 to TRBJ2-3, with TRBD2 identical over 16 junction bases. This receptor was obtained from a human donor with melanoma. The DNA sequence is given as TGTGCCAGTAGTGCGGGACTAGCGGGAGGGCCGGGTACGCAGTATTTT. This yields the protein CASSAGLAGGPGTQYF. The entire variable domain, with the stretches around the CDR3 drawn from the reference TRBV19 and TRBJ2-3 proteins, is DGGITQSPKYLFRKEGQNVTLSCEQNLNHDAMYWYRQDPGQGLRLIYYSQIVNDFQKGDIAEGYSVSREKKESFPLTVTSAQKNPTAFYLCASSAGLAGGPGTQYFGPGTRLTVL.